The present T cell receptor beta chain was sequenced within a study of blood T cell repertoires in COVID-19. Sequencing used immunoSEQ multiplex PCR; TCRdb keeps in-frame clones, though not all of them. The table has approximately 100,000 clones, approximately 90% seen once; the top ten hold about 4.2%. The sequenced material came from peripheral blood. The clonotype comes from a man between 65 and 80 years old with acute or convalescent COVID-19.

CDR3 DNA: TGCGCCAGCAGCTTGACAAGGAACACTGAAGCTTTCTTT. Translating it yields CASSLTRNTEAFF. The gene calls are TRBV5-1 and TRBJ1-1, with D unresolved. CDR1 and CDR2 (germline): SGHRS, YFSETQ. The CDR3 is 13 residues long. Trimming took off 1 base at V and 1 base at J, with 5 bases between the two ends.